This T cell receptor beta chain was sequenced for a study of OX40 agonist ivuxolimab in advanced cancers. In the study overall: Ivuxolimab, which targeted the costimulatory receptor OX40 (CD134), was an agonistic, fully human IgG2 monoclonal antibody. Intravenous ivuxolimab was administered to patients every 2 weeks at six dose levels: 0.01, 0.1, 0.3, 1.5, 3 and 10 mg/kg. Of the roughly 52 dose-escalation patients, hepatocellular carcinoma was present in about 19, melanoma in approximately 15, renal cell carcinoma in 9 and head and neck cancer in 9. A male proportion of about 79% and a mean age of approximately 58 years, ranging from about 20 to 79, were recorded for the dose-escalation cohort. Prior anti-PD-1, anti-PD-L1 or anti-CTLA-4 therapy was permitted, and checkpoint inhibitors had been received by roughly two fifths of dose-escalation patients. Partial responses occurred in three dose-escalation patients: two with cutaneous melanoma and one with hepatocellular carcinoma. The purpose of peripheral TCRbeta sequencing was to test whether ivuxolimab changed TCR sequence diversity and led to clonal T-cell expansion. The paper covers the monotherapy dose-escalation part of the phase I ivuxolimab trial, which included N ≈ 50 patients.

A word on this clone: Its binding antigen is unknown. Within one base of it there is no much larger clone, and no base qualities were kept.

For sequencing of the TCRbeta CDR3 region, genomic DNA was extracted from the sorted cells. TCRbeta CDR3 regions were sequenced using the immunoSEQ Assay. Not all clones reach the TCRdb copy of this immuneACCESS table, which keeps in-frame sequences only. Checked studies attribute under half of the gap to unresolved V genes and leave the rest unexplained. This sample has around 80,000 clones in its table, and 88% of those were observed once. The ten largest account for 0.72% of the sample. The trial excluded patients who had a history of autoimmune disease or who were on systemic immunosuppression. Peripheral blood for TCR sequencing was collected from all dose cohorts at baseline, on cycle 4 day 1, and on cycle 7 day 1. Samples came from an open-label, multicenter, first-in-human phase I dose-escalation trial of ivuxolimab. Adults with locally advanced or metastatic melanoma, renal cell, hepatocellular, or head and neck squamous cell carcinoma were enrolled in the trial. Before TCR sequencing, CD4+ T cells and CD8+ T cells were sorted from peripheral blood as separate populations.

Broader findings and caveats from the paper: On average, CD8+ T cells showed more expanded clones than CD4+ T cells after ivuxolimab. Low levels of normalized T-cell clonal expansion were also seen in some patients who did not respond. At doses from 0.1 to 3.0 mg/kg, clonal expansion was seen in both CD4+ and CD8+ blood T cells between baseline and week 6. Partial responders in the 0.1-3.0 mg/kg groups had among the lowest normalized peripheral clonal expansion, especially among CD8+ T cells. The antigen specificity of the clonally expanded peripheral T cells was not determined.

The receptor comes from an adult with an advanced solid tumor such as melanoma, head and neck, liver or kidney cancer. Material: CD4+ or CD8+ T cells sorted from blood, obtained in a trial of the OX40 agonist ivuxolimab.

CDR3 reads: CASGLRDGGPYSNQPQHF. The nucleotides are TGTGCCAGCGGACTAAGGGACGGAGGCCCCTATAGCAATCAGCCCCAGCATTTT. The receptor chain draws on TRBV28 and TRBJ1-5; possibly the D gene is TRBD1, per 5 matching bases. For CDR1 and CDR2, the germline V gene lists MDHEN and SYDVKM. V and J lose 8 bases and 0 bases, and a span of 23 bases separates them. Counted from cysteine to phenylalanine, this CDR3 has 18 amino acids. The sequence is cut down to CDR3 DNA, 54 bases in frame from base 1. With all but the CDR3 taken from the reference TRBV28 and TRBJ1-5 genes, the full variable domain is: DVKVTQSSRYLVKRTGEKVFLECVQDMDHENMFWYRQDPGLGLRLIYFSYDVKMKEKGDIPEGYSVSREKKERFSLILESASTNQTSMYLCASGLRDGGPYSNQPQHFGDGTRLSIL.